This T cell receptor (beta chain) originates from a study of T cells in women clearing cervical HPV infection. This CDR3 spans 16 amino acids. Germline V gene lookup returns CDR1 KGHSH and CDR2 LQKENI. The data were produced by immunoSEQ multiplex PCR, yet TCRdb's version contains in-frame clones alone and is incomplete. The sample has about 46,000 clones. On this clone: The CDR3 goes on 3 residues after the read ends, and that part is filled in from the germline J gene.

The material sequenced was blood buffy coat. This receptor was taken from a woman between 18 and 75 years old with a cervical HPV16 infection that either progressed to CIN3+ or cleared (not recorded which). V usage is TRBV18 and J usage is TRBJ1-2; 8 bases are shared with TRBD1. The CDR3 bases that were read are TGTGCCAGCTCACCCCCAGGGGGCTTCTCCTACAATGAC. Translating it yields CASSPPGGFSYND. The complete CDR3 protein is CASSPPGGFSYNDYTF.